This T cell receptor (beta chain) was retrieved from a study of glioma-infiltrating T cells. This clonotype was detected many times. The antigen is unknown. Using RNA template, CDR3s of TCR alpha and beta were amplified with iRepertoire arm-PCR. In TCRdb, the multiplex PCR reads were re-called with MiXCR into one record per CDR3 protein. The sample shows fewer than 200,000 distinct CDR3 sequences, 25% to 35% of them seen only once. CDR1 is MNHEY, CDR2 SMNVEV, per germline (reference sequence). This CDR3 contains 14 residues. Trimming shortened V by 6 bases and J by 0 bases, and 10 bases separated the two germline ends. General study points: Only very few CDR3 sequences appeared in both tissue and blood. Gliomas, especially low-grade, showed above-expected tissue-blood divergence; non-neoplastic patients showed below.

V usage is TRBV27 and J usage is TRBJ2-3; D is unclear. The TCR comes from a human donor with low-grade glioma or glioblastoma, undergoing nonglioma brain surgery, or in good health (not recorded which). The sequencing sample was made of glioma tissue, nonneoplastic brain tissue, or PBMCs (not recorded which). The CDR3, as DNA: TGTGCCAGCAGGTTCAGACTCAGCACAGATACGCAGTATTTT. Amino acid sequence: CASRFRLSTDTQYF.